This T cell receptor beta chain was retrieved from a study of cytomegalovirus exposure and HLA in healthy donors. General observations from the study: The productive fraction for most TCR beta V segments was about 87% or about 30% in an earlier analysis. Rates of TCR association differed by HLA locus in a later analysis, with DRB1 highest and HLA-C lowest. Association of a missense DCLRE1C variant with TCR beta V- and J-gene trimming was reported in a later analysis. A further, later analysis showed that HLA-associated TCR beta chains (compared with equally common others) were more clonally expanded.

It was with 60 Vbeta and 13 Jbeta primers that the PCR ran. Clones were sequenced by immunoSEQ multiplex PCR, and TCRdb holds only the in-frame ones, with some missing. The table has 110,000 or so clones, 74% seen once; the top ten hold roughly 10%. After removal of 5 bases from V and 0 bases from J, the junction contained 0 bases not matched to a gene. CDR1 and CDR2 (germline): GTSNPN, SVGIG (reference sequence). The CDR3 totals 12 residues. Comments on this clone: Its target is not known.

This TCR was sampled from a woman in her forties or fifties in good health and CMV-seropositive. This sequence joins TRBV30 and TRBJ1-1; TRBD1 agrees at 7 bases. Sequenced material: PBMCs. The CDR3 loop is CAWGTVNTEAFF. In DNA form, the CDR3 reads TGTGCCTGGGGGACAGTGAACACTGAAGCTTTCTTT.